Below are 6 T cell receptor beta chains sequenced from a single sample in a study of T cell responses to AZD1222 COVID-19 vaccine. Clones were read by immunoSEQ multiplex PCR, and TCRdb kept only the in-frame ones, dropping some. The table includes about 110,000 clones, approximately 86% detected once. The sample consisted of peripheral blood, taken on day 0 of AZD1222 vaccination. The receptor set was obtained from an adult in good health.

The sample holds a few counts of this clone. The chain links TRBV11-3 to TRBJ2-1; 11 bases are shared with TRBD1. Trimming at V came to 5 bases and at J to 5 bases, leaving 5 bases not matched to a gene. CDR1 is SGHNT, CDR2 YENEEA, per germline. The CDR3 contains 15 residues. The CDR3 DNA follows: TGTGCCAGCAGCCCCAGGACAGGGGGCGACAATGAGCAGTTCTTC. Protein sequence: CASSPRTGGDNEQFF.

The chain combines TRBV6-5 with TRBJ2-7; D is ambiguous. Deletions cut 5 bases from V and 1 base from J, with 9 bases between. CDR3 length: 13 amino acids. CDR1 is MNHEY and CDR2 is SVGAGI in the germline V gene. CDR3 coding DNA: TGTGCCAGCAGTCCCCCGAGTTCCTACGAGCAGTACTTC. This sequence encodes CASSPPSSYEQYF.

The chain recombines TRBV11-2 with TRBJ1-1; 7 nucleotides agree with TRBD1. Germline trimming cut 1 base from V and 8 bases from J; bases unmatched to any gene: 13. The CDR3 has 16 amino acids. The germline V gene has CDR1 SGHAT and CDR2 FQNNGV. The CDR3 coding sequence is TGTGCCAGCAGCTTAGTCGGGGACAGCTTTCTTAAAGAAGCTTTCTTT. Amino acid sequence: CASSLVGDSFLKEAFF.

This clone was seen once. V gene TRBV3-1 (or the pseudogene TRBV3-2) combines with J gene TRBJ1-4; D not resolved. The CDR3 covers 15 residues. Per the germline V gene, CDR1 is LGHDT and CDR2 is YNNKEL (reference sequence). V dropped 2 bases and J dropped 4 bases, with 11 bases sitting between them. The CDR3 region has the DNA TGTGCCAGCAGCCAAACGGCCTACCGTAATGAAAAACTGTTTTTT. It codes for CASSQTAYRNEKLFF.

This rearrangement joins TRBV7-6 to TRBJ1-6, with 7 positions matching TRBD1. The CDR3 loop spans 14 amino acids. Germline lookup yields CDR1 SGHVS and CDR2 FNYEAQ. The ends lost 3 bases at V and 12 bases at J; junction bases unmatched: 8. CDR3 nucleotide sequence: TGTGCCAGCAGCTTGGGACAGCCCAGTGGACCCCTCCACTTT. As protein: CASSLGQPSGPLHF.

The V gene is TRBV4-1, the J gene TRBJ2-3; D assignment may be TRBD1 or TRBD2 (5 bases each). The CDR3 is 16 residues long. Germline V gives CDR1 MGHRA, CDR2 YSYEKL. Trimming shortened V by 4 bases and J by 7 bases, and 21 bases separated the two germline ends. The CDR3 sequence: CASSRSGTQVEHTQYF. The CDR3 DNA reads TGCGCCAGCAGCCGATCCGGGACCCAGGTGGAGCATACGCAGTATTTT.